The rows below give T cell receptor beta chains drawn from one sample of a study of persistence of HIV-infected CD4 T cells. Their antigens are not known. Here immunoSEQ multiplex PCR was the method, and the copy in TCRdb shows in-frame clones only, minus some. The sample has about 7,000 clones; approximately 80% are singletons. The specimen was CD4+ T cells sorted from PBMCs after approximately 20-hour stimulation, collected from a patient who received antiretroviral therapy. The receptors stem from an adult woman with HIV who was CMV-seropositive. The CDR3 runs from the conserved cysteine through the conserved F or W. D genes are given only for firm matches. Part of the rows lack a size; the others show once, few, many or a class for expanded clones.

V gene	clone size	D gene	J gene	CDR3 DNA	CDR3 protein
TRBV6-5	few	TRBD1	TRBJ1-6	TGTGCCAGCAGGGCAGATTGGACAGGCAGTTCACCCCTCCACTTT	CASRADWTGSSPLHF
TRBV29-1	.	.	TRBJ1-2	TGCAGCGTTGAGAAGGGTAACTATGGCTACACCTTC	CSVEKGNYGYTF
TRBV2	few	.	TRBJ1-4	TGTGCCAGCAGTCTGACAGCAACTAATGAAAAACTGTTTTTT	CASSLTATNEKLFF
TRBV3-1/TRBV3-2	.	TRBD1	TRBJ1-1	TGTGCCAGCAGCCCCTGGAGGGGGCAGGGGACTGAAGCTTTCTTT	CASSPWRGQGTEAFF
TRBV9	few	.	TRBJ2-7	TGTGCCAGCAGCGTAGGGGGGGTGTTGAGCAACGAGCAGTACTTC	CASSVGGVLSNEQYF
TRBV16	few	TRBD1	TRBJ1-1	TGTGCCAGCAGCCAGCGGACAGGGAGCACTGAAGCTTTCTTT	CASSQRTGSTEAFF
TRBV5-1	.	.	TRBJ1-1	TGCGCCAGCAGCCCGACAGCGGACTCTGAAGCTTTCTTT	CASSPTADSEAFF
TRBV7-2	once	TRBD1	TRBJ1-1	TGTGCCAGCAAAGACGGACAGGTCAACACTGAAGCTTTCTTT	CASKDGQVNTEAFF
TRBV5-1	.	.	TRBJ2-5	TGCGCCAGCAGCCTAAAGGCCGAGACCCAGTACTTC	CASSLKAETQYF
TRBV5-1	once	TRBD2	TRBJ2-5	TGCGCCAGCAGCTTGGGGGAGGGAAAAGAGACCCAGTACTTC	CASSLGEGKETQYF
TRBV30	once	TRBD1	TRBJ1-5	TGTGCCTCGGGGGACAGTTTCAATCAGCCCCAGCATTTT	CASGDSFNQPQHF
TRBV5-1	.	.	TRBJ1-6	TGCGCCAGCAGCTTGGGACAGGTTAATTCACCCCTCCACTTT	CASSLGQVNSPLHF
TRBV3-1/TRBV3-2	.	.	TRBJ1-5	TGTGCCAGCAGCCAAGATTTGGGGCAGCCCCAGCATTTT	CASSQDLGQPQHF
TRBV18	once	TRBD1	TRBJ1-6	TGTGCCAGCTCACCCGGACAGGGGGATAATTCACCCCTCCACTTT	CASSPGQGDNSPLHF
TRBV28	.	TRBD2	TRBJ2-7	TGTGCCAGCACCTCTGGGACTAGCGGCCCCTACGAGCAGTACTTC	CASTSGTSGPYEQYF
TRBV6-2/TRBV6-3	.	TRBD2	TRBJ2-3	TGTGCCAGCAGTTACTCGCGGGAGTCGATCACAGATACGCAGTATTTT	CASSYSRESITDTQYF
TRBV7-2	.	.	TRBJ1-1	TGTGCCAGCAGCGGAGTGGGTGGCACTGAAGCTTTCTTT	CASSGVGGTEAFF
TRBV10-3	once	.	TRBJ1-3	TGTGCCATCAGTGAGCCCGGGAACTCTGGAAACACCATATATTTT	CAISEPGNSGNTIYF
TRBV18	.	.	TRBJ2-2	TGTGCCAGCTCACCTTACACAGGAAACACCGGGGAGCTGTTTTTT	CASSPYTGNTGELFF